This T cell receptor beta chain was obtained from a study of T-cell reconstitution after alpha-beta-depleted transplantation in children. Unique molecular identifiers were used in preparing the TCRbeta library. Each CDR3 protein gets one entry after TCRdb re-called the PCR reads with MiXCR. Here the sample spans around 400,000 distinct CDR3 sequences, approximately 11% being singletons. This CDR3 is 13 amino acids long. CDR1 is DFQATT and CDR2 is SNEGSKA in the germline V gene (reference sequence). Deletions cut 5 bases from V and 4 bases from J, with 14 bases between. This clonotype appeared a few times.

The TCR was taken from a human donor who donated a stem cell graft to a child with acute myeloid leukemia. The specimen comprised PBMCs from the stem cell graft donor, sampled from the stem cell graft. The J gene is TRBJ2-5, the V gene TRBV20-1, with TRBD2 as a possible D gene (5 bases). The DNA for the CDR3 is TGCAGTGCTGCTCGGGAATCGGGAGAGACCCAGTACTTC. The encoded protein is CSAARESGETQYF.